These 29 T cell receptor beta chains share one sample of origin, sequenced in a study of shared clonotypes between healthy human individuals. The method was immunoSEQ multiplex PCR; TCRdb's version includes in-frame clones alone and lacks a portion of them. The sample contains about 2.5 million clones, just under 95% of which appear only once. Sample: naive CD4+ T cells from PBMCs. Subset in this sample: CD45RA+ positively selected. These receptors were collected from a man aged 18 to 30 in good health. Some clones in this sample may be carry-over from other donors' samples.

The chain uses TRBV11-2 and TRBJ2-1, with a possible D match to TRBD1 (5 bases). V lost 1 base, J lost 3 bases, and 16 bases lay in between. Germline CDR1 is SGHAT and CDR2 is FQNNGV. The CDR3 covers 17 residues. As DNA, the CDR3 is TGTGCCAGCAGCTTAGCTCAGGGAATGACTCACTACAATGAGCAGTTCTTC. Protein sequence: CASSLAQGMTHYNEQFF. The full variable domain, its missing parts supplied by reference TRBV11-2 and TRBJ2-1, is EAGVAQSPRYKIIEKRQSVAFWCNPISGHATLYWYQQILGQGPKLLIQFQNNGVVDDSQLPKDRFSAERLKGVDSTLKIQPAKLEDSAVYLCASSLAQGMTHYNEQFFGPGTRLTVL.

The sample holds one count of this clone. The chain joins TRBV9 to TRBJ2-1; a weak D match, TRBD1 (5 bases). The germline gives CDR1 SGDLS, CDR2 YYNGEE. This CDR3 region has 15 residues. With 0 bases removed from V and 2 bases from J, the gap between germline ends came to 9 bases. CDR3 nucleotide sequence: TGTGCCAGCAGCGTAGTTGCGGACACCTACAATGAGCAGTTCTTC. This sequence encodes CASSVVADTYNEQFF.

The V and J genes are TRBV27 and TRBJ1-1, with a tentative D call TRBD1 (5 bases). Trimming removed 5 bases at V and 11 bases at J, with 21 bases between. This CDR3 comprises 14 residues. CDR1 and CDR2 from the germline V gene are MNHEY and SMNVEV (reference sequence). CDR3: CASSRREKGSIAFF. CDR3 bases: TGTGCCAGCAGTCGGAGGGAAAAGGGGTCTATCGCTTTCTTT.

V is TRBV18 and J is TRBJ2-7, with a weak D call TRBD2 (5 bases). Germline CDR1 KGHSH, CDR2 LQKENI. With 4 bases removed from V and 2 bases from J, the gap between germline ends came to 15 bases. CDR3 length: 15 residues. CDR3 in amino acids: CASSLSMAAAYEQYF. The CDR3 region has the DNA TGTGCCAGCTCACTGTCGATGGCAGCGGCCTACGAGCAGTACTTC.

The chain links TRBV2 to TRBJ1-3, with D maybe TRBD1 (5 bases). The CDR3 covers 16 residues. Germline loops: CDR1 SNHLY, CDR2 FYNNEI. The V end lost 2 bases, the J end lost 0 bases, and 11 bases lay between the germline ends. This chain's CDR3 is CASSELAGFSGNTIYF. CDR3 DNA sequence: TGTGCCAGCAGTGAATTGGCAGGGTTCTCTGGAAACACCATATATTTT.

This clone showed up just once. The CDR3 spells CASSEAGLPGNTIYF. CDR3 DNA: TGTGCCAGCAGTGAAGCAGGGCTGCCAGGAAACACCATATATTTT. V and J are TRBV2 and TRBJ1-3; D unclear. Germline assignment: CDR1 SNHLY and CDR2 FYNNEI. V lost 0 bases to trimming and J lost 4 bases, with 10 bases between them. The CDR3 extends over 15 amino acids.

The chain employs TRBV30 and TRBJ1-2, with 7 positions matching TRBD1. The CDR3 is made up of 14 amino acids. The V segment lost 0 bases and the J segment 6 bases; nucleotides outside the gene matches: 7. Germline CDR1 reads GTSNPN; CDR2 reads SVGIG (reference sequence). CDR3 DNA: TGTGCCTGGAGTGTACGAGGCAGGGGGAATGGCTACACCTTC. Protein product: CAWSVRGRGNGYTF.

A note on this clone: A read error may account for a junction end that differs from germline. The DNA for the CDR3 is TGCGCTAGCAGCCTGGGGGACAGGGGGAGTAATAATCAGCCCCAGCATTTT. It yields the protein CASSLGDRGSNNQPQHF. The rearrangement uses TRBV5-1 and TRBJ1-5, with 11 nucleotides matching TRBD1. Germline CDR1 and CDR2: SGHRS and YFSETQ. The CDR3 runs 17 residues.

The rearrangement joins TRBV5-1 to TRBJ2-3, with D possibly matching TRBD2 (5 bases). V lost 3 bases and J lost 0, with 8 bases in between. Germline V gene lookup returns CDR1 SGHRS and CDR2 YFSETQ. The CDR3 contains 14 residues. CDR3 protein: CASSWRKSTDTQYF. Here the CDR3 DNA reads TGCGCCAGCAGCTGGAGGAAGAGCACAGATACGCAGTATTTT.

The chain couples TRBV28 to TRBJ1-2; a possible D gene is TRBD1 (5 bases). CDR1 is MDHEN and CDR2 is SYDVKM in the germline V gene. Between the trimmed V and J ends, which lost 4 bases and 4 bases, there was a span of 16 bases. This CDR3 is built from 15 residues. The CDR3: CASSSHQGRVYGYTF. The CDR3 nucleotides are TGTGCCAGCAGTTCGCACCAGGGAAGGGTCTATGGCTACACCTTC.

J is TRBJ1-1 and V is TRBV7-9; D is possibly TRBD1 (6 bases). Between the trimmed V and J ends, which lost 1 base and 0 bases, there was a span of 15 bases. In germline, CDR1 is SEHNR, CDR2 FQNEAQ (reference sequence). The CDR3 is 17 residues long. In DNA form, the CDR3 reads TGTGCCAGCAGCTTAGGGAGCAGGGGCGAGATGAACACTGAAGCTTTCTTT. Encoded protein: CASSLGSRGEMNTEAFF.

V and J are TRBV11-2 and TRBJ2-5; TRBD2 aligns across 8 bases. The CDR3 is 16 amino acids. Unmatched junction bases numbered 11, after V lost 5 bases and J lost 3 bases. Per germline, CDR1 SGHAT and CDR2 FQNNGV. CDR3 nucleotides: TGTGCCAGCAGCCCAAAAGAAGCGGGAGTAAAAGAGACCCAGTACTTC. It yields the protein CASSPKEAGVKETQYF.

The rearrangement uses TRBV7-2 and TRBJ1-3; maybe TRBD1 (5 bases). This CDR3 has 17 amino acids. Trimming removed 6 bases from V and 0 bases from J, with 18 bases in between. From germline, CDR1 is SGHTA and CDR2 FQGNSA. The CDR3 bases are TGTGCCAGCAGTGCTTGGGGGAGGGCCATCTCTGGAAACACCATATATTTT. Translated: CASSAWGRAISGNTIYF.

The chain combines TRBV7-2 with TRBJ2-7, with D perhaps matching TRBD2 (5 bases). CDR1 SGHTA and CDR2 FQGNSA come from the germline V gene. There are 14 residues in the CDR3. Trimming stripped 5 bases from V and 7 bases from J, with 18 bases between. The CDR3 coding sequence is TGTGCCAGCAGCCTCACGGTCGCGAGGGTAGAGCAGTACTTC. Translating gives CASSLTVARVEQYF.

CDR3 sequence: CASSLGAAGGADTQYF. The DNA of the CDR3 is TGTGCCAGCAGCTTGGGGGCAGCGGGAGGTGCAGATACGCAGTATTTT. The chain has TRBV7-3 and TRBJ2-3; 9 bases fit TRBD2. From germline, CDR1 is SGHTA and CDR2 FQGTGA. Germline trimming cut 3 bases from V and 4 bases from J; bases unmatched to any gene: 8. This CDR3 has 16 amino acids.

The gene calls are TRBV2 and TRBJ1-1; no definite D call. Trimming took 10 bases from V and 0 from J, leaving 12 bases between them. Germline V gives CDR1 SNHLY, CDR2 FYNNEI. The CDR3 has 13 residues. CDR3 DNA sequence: TGTGCCAACCCCGGCGGTCTGAACACTGAAGCTTTCTTT. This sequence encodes CANPGGLNTEAFF.

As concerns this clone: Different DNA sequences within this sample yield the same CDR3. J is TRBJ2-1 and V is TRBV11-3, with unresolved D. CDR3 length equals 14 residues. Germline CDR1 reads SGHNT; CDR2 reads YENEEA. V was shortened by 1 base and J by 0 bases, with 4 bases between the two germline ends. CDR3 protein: CASSLGGSYNEQFF. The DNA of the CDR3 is TGTGCCAGCAGCTTAGGCGGCTCCTACAATGAGCAGTTCTTC.

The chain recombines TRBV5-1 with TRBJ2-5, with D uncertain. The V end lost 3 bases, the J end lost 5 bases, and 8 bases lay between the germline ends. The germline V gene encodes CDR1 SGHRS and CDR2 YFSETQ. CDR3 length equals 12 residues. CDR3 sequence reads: CASSSQMETQYF. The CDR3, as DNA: TGCGCCAGCAGCTCCCAGATGGAGACCCAGTACTTC.

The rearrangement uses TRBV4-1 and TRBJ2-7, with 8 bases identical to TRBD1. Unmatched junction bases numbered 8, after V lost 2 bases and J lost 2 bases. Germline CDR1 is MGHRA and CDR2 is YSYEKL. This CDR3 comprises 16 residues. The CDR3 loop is CASSQRGQARTYEQYF. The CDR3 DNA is TGCGCCAGCAGCCAAAGGGGACAGGCGAGAACCTACGAGCAGTACTTC.

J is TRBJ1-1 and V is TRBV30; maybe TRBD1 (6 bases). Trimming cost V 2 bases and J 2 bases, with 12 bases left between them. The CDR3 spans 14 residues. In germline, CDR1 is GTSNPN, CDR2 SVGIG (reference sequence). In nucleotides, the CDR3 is TGTGCCTGGAGTCTCGGGACAAAAAACACTGAAGCTTTCTTT. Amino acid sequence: CAWSLGTKNTEAFF.

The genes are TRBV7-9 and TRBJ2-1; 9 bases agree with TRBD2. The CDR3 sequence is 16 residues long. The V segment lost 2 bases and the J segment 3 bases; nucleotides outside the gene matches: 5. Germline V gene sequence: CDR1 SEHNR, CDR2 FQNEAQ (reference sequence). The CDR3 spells CASSLLLAGIYNEQFF. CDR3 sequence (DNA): TGTGCCAGCAGCTTACTACTAGCGGGTATCTACAATGAGCAGTTCTTC.

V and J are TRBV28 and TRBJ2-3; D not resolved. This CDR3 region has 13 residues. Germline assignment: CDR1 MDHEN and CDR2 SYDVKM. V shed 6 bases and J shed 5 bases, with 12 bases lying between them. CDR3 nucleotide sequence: TGTGCCAGCAGCACCGCTAGTGGAGATACGCAGTATTTT. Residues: CASSTASGDTQYF.

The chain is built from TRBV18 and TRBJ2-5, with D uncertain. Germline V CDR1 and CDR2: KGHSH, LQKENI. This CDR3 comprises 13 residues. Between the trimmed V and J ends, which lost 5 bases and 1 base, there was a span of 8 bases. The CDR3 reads CASSWGIQETQYF. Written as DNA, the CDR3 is TGTGCCAGCTCATGGGGTATCCAAGAGACCCAGTACTTC.

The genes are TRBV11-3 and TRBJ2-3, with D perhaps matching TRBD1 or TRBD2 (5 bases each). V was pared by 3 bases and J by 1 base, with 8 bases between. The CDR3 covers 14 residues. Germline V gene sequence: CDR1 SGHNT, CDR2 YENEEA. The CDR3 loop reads CASSFGGRTDTQYF. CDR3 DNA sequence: TGTGCCAGCAGCTTTGGGGGACGCACAGATACGCAGTATTTT.

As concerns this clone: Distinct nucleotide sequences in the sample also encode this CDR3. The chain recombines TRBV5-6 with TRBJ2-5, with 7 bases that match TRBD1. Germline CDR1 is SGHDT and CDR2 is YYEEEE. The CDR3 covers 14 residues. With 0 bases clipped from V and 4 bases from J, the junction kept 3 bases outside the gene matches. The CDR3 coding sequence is TGTGCCAGCAGCTTGGGACCAGGGGGAGAGACCCAGTACTTC. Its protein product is CASSLGPGGETQYF.

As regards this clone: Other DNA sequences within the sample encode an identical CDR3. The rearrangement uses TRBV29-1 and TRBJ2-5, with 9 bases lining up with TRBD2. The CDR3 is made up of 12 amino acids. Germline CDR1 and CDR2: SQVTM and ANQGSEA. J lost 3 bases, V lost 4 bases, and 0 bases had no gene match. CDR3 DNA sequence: TGCAGCGTTGGACTAGCGGAAGAGACCCAGTACTTC. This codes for CSVGLAEETQYF. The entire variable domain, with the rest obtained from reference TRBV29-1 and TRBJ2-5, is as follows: SAVISQKPSRDICQRGTSLTIQCQVDSQVTMMFWYRQQPGQSLTLIATANQGSEATYESGFVIDKFPISRPNLTFSTLTVSNMSPEDSSIYLCSVGLAEETQYFGPGTRLLVL.

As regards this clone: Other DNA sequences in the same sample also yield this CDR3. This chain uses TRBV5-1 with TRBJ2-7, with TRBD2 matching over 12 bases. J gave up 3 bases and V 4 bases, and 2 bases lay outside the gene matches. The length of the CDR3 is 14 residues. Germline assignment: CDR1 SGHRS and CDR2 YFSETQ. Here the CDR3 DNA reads TGCGCCAGCAGCCTGACTAGCGGGAGCTACGAGCAGTACTTC. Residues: CASSLTSGSYEQYF.

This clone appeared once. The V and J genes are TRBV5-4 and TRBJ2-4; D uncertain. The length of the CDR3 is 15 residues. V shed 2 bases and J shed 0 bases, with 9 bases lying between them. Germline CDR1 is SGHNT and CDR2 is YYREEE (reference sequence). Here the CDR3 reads CASSLDQLAKNIQYF. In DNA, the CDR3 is TGTGCCAGCAGCTTAGACCAGCTAGCCAAAAACATTCAGTACTTC.

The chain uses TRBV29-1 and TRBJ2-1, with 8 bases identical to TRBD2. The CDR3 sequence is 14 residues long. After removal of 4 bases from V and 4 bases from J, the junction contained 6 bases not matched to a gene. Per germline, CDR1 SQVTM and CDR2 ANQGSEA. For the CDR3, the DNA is TGCAGCGTTGGCCGGACTAGCAGATACAATGAGCAGTTCTTC. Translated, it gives CSVGRTSRYNEQFF.